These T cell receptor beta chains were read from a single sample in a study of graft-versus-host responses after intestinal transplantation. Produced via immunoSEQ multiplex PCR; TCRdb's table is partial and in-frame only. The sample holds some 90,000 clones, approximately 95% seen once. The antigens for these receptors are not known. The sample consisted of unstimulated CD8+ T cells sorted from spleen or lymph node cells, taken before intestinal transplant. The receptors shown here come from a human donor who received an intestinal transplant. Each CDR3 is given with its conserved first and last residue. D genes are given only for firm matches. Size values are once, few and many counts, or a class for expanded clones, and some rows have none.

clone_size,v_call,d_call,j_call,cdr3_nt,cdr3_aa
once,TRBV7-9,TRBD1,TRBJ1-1,TGTGCCAGCAGCGAGGCGGGGACAGGGGTTACTGAAGCTTTCTTT,CASSEAGTGVTEAFF
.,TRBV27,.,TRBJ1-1,TGTGCCAGCAGTTTATCGGGGGGATGGTTCACTGAAGCTTTCTTT,CASSLSGGWFTEAFF
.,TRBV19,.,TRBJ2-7,TGTGCCAGTAGTATTGGCACAGGAACCTACGAGCAGTACTTC,CASSIGTGTYEQYF
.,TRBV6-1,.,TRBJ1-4,TGTGCCAGCAGTGAAGCGCTGGGGCTGCCCTCTAATGAAAAACTGTTTTTT,CASSEALGLPSNEKLFF
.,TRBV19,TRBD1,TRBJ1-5,TGTGCCAGTAGTAAACGACAGGGCGGTCAGCCCCAGCATTTT,CASSKRQGGQPQHF
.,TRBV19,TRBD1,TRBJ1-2,TGTGCCAGTAGAACAGGGGGATCGCACTATGGCTACACCTTC,CASRTGGSHYGYTF
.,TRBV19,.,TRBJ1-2,TGTGCCACTACTACAGGAAGCTATGGCTACACCTTC,CATTTGSYGYTF
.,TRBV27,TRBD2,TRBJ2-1,TGTGCCAGCAGTTTCCTACTAGCGGGGGGGACGAATGAGCAGTTCTTC,CASSFLLAGGTNEQFF
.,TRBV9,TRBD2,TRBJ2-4,TGTGCCAGCAGCGTAGGCCCTTTCGCTGGGGGGGGAGCGTACATTCAGTACTTC,CASSVGPFAGGGAYIQYF
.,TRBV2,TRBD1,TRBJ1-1,TGTGCCAGCAGAGTAAGGACAGGGGCTTTCACTGAAGCTTTCTTT,CASRVRTGAFTEAFF
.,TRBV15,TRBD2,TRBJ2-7,TGTGCCACCAGCTGGCCGCGGGGGGCCCTTTCCTACGAGCAGTACTTC,CATSWPRGALSYEQYF
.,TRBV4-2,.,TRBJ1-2,TGTGCCAGCAGCCAAGGGCAGACTTACACCTTC,CASSQGQTYTF
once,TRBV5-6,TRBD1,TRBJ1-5,TGTGCCAGCAGCTTGGGGAGGGGACAGAATCAGCCCCAGCATTTT,CASSLGRGQNQPQHF
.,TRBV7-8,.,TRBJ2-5,TGTGCCAGCTCGACCCCAGGGGAGACCCAGTACTTC,CASSTPGETQYF
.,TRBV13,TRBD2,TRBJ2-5,TGTGCCAGCAGCCTCCGTGTTAGCGGCGGGAGGTACCAAGAGACCCAGTACTTC,CASSLRVSGGRYQETQYF
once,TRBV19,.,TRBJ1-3,TGTGCCAGTAGTATAGCATCCAGCTCTGGAAACACCATATATTTT,CASSIASSSGNTIYF